Listed here are 20 T cell receptor beta chains from one sample, sequenced in a study of PD-L1 blockade in urothelial cancer. Using immunoSEQ multiplex PCR, the repertoire was profiled, and TCRdb retains in-frame clones only, with some absent. Of approximately 51,000 clones listed, 86% are singletons. As for time point: pretreatment peripheral blood. The sequencing here drew on PBMCs, taken around atezolizumab (anti-PD-L1) treatment. These TCRs come from a man in his sixties with urothelial cancer.

J is TRBJ2-3 and V is TRBV14; D not certain. V was clipped by 1 base and J by 2 bases, with 7 bases between them. From germline, CDR1 is SGHDN and CDR2 FVKESK. This CDR3 has 14 amino acids. The CDR3 loop reads CASSQALNTDTQYF. CDR3 in DNA: TGTGCCAGCAGCCAAGCCTTAAACACAGATACGCAGTATTTT.

This clone was seen a few times. The gene calls are TRBV28 and TRBJ1-5; no clear D gene. The CDR3 has 12 amino acids. In germline, CDR1 is MDHEN, CDR2 SYDVKM. V was cut by 3 bases and J by 4 bases, with 4 bases left in between. This CDR3 reads CASSFQNQPQHF. CDR3 nucleotide sequence: TGTGCCAGCAGTTTCCAAAATCAGCCCCAGCATTTT.

This chain uses TRBV5-1 with TRBJ1-5; 9 positions match TRBD1. This CDR3 region has 16 residues. J lost 2 bases, V lost 0 bases, and 3 bases had no gene match. Germline V lookup: CDR1 SGHRS, CDR2 YFSETQ. The CDR3 DNA sequence: TGCGCCAGCAGCTTGGGGGGACAGGGTGGCAATCAGCCCCAGCATTTT. Its translation is CASSLGGQGGNQPQHF.

V gene TRBV18 combines with J gene TRBJ1-6, with D perhaps matching TRBD1 (5 bases). The V gene's germline CDR1 is KGHSH and CDR2 LQKENI. This CDR3 spans 14 amino acids. With 2 bases removed from V and 7 bases from J, the gap between germline ends came to 9 bases. CDR3 amino acids: CASSPERGNSPLHF. Written as DNA, the CDR3 is TGTGCCAGCTCACCAGAGCGGGGGAATTCACCCCTCCACTTT.

This clone was recorded a few times. The chain is built from TRBV5-1 and TRBJ2-2; D is uncertain. The CDR3 runs to 15 residues. Trimming took 4 bases from V and 2 from J, leaving 12 bases between them. Germline values: CDR1 SGHRS, CDR2 YFSETQ. CDR3 DNA: TGCGCCAGCAGCCCCTCACAAATAAACACCGGGGAGCTGTTTTTT. Its translation: CASSPSQINTGELFF.

The CDR3 region is CASRQNRNTEAFF. The CDR3 nucleotides are TGTGCCAGCCGCCAAAATAGGAACACTGAAGCTTTCTTT. The genes are TRBV18 and TRBJ1-1; no clear D. This CDR3 contains 13 residues. Looked up from germline, CDR1 is KGHSH and CDR2 is LQKENI. Trimming cost V 8 bases and J 1 base, with 11 bases left between them.

In this sample, this clone turned up once. The rearrangement joins TRBV5-1 to TRBJ1-2, with 7 bases aligning to TRBD1. Germline loops: CDR1 SGHRS, CDR2 YFSETQ. The CDR3 is made up of 14 amino acids. The trim removed 0 bases at V and 6 bases at J, leaving 5 bases unmatched. The CDR3 loop is CASSLAQGEHGYTF. In DNA, the CDR3 is TGCGCCAGCAGCTTGGCCCAGGGGGAGCATGGCTACACCTTC.

V is TRBV30 and J is TRBJ1-2; unclear D gene. Looked up from germline, CDR1 is GTSNPN and CDR2 is SVGIG (reference sequence). This CDR3 has 13 amino acids. Trimming shortened V by 2 bases and J by 1 base, and 8 bases separated the two germline ends. CDR3 sequence: CAWSTGINYGYTF. CDR3 in DNA: TGTGCCTGGAGTACGGGAATTAACTATGGCTACACCTTC.

V gene TRBV10-3 combines with J gene TRBJ2-1; D unclear. V was cut by 3 bases and J by 4 bases, with 7 bases left in between. The CDR3 totals 13 residues. Looked up from germline, CDR1 is ENHRY and CDR2 is SYGVKD. In DNA, the CDR3 is TGTGCCATCAGTGACACACCTTACAATGAGCAGTTCTTC. The encoded protein is CAISDTPYNEQFF.

The V gene is TRBV7-9, the J gene TRBJ1-1; 7 bases fit TRBD1. The V gene end was trimmed by 4 bases and the J gene end by 1 base; junction bases not matched to a gene: 9. The length of the CDR3 is 16 residues. Germline values: CDR1 SEHNR, CDR2 FQNEAQ (reference sequence). CDR3 region: CASSSQTGFGNTEAFF. Written as DNA, the CDR3 is TGTGCCAGCAGCTCCCAGACAGGGTTCGGGAACACTGAAGCTTTCTTT.

This sequence joins TRBV6-1 and TRBJ1-1; 7 nucleotides match TRBD1. Trimming took 2 bases from V and 4 from J; bases not matched to a gene: 4. The germline V gene encodes CDR1 MNHNS and CDR2 SASEGT. There are 14 residues in the CDR3. The CDR3 region is CASSEQGVSTEAFF. In nucleotides, the CDR3 is TGTGCCAGCAGTGAACAGGGGGTGAGCACTGAAGCTTTCTTT.

The chain has TRBV2 and TRBJ1-6; possibly TRBD1 for D (5 bases). This CDR3 region has 16 residues. The germline V and J ends were trimmed by 6 bases and 4 bases, with 16 bases remaining between them. Germline CDR1 and CDR2: SNHLY and FYNNEI. The CDR3 region is CASSRMSTEYNSPLHF. CDR3 DNA sequence: TGTGCCAGCAGCCGGATGTCGACAGAATATAATTCACCCCTCCACTTT.

The chain employs TRBV6-1 and TRBJ2-7; D call uncertain. V was cut by 4 bases and J by 0 bases, with 10 bases left in between. The germline V gene has CDR1 MNHNS and CDR2 SASEGT. The CDR3 loop spans 14 amino acids. CDR3 sequence: CASSASGLSYEQYF. CDR3 bases: TGTGCCAGCAGTGCTTCAGGCCTCTCCTACGAGCAGTACTTC.

The chain combines TRBV5-4 with TRBJ2-7; 7 bases fit TRBD1. This CDR3 region has 17 residues. V shed 2 bases, J shed 5 bases, and the junction held 16 bases outside the gene matches. Per germline, CDR1 SGHNT and CDR2 YYREEE (reference sequence). CDR3 residues: CASSLRLTGMGINEQYF. In DNA, the CDR3 is TGTGCCAGCAGCTTAAGGCTGACAGGGATGGGGATCAACGAGCAGTACTTC. Complete variable domain (other parts from reference TRBV5-4 and TRBJ2-7): ETGVTQSPTHLIKTRGQQVTLRCSSQSGHNTVSWYQQALGQGPQFIFQYYREEENGRGNFPPRFSGLQFPNYSSELNVNALELDDSALYLCASSLRLTGMGINEQYFGPGTRLTVT.

This clone was recorded once. The rearrangement uses TRBV14 and TRBJ2-7, with D perhaps matching TRBD1 (6 bases). CDR1 is SGHDN and CDR2 is FVKESK in the germline V gene. The ends were cut back, 4 bases at V and 4 bases at J, with 14 bases in the middle. This CDR3 is built from 14 residues. CDR3 sequence: CASSRGGGLYEQYF. Written as DNA, the CDR3 is TGTGCCAGCAGCCGTGGTGGGGGCCTGTACGAGCAGTACTTC.

The chain couples TRBV6-6 to TRBJ2-1; D may be TRBD2 (5 bases). V was shortened by 2 bases and J by 15 bases, with 14 bases between the two germline ends. The CDR3 has 12 amino acids. Per the germline V gene, CDR1 is MNHNY and CDR2 is SVGAGI (reference sequence). In DNA form, the CDR3 reads TGTGCCAGCAGTTACGGAGGCAAGCCTCTGTTCTTC. Protein: CASSYGGKPLFF.

CDR3 in amino acids: CASSLEGGAAPNEQFF. CDR3 nucleotide sequence: TGTGCCAGCAGCTTAGAAGGCGGGGCAGCCCCCAATGAGCAGTTCTTC. J is TRBJ2-1 and V is TRBV7-9, with D perhaps matching TRBD2 (6 bases). Trimming removed 1 base at V and 6 bases at J, with 16 bases between. CDR3 length equals 16 residues. Germline V gives CDR1 SEHNR, CDR2 FQNEAQ (reference sequence).

The rearrangement joins TRBV4-2 to TRBJ2-7; 7 positions agree with TRBD2. The germline gives CDR1 LGHNA, CDR2 YNFKEQ. The J segment lost 3 bases and the V segment lost 5 bases, leaving 13 bases of the junction unmatched. The CDR3 loop spans 16 amino acids. The CDR3 here is CASSLAGGRVLYEQYF. CDR3 nucleotides: TGTGCCAGCAGCTTAGCTGGCGGGAGAGTACTCTACGAGCAGTACTTC.

The chain employs TRBV2 and TRBJ2-5, with a weak D call TRBD1 (6 bases). Trimming removed 7 bases from V and 2 bases from J, with 17 bases in between. The CDR3 runs to 15 residues. The germline V gene has CDR1 SNHLY and CDR2 FYNNEI. The CDR3 protein is CASTVQTGSQETQYF. The CDR3 region has the DNA TGTGCCAGCACCGTTCAGACAGGATCACAAGAGACCCAGTACTTC.

The chain carries TRBV5-1 and TRBJ2-1, with TRBD1 matching 9 bases. The V gene's germline CDR1 is SGHRS and CDR2 YFSETQ. This CDR3 comprises 19 residues. V lost 4 bases, J lost 6 bases, and 20 bases stayed unmatched. This chain's CDR3 is CASSPWTGVGTASGNEQFF. The CDR3 coding sequence is TGCGCCAGCAGCCCCTGGACAGGGGTCGGGACGGCCTCGGGCAATGAGCAGTTCTTC.